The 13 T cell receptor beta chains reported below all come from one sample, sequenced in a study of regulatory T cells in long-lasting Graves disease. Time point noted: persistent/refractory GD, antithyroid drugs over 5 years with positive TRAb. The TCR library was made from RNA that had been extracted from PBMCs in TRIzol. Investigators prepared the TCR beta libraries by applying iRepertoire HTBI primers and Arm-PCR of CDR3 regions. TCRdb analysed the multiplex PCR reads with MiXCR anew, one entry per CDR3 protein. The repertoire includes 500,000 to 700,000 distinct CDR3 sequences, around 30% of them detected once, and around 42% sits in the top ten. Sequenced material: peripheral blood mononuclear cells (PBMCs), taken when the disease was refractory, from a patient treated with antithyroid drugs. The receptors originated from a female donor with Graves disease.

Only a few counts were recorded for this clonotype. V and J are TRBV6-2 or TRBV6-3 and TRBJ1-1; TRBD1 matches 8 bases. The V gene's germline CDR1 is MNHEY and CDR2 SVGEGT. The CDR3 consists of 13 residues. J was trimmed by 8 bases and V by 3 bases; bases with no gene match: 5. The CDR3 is CASSYRTGPEAFF. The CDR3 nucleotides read TGTGCCAGCAGTTATAGGACAGGGCCCGAAGCTTTCTTT.

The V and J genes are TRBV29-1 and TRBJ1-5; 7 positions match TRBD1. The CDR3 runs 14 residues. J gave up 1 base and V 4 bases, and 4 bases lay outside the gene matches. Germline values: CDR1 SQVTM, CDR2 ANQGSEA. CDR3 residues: CSVAGGLSNQPQHF. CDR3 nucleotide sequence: TGCAGCGTTGCAGGGGGGCTGAGCAATCAGCCCCAGCATTTT.

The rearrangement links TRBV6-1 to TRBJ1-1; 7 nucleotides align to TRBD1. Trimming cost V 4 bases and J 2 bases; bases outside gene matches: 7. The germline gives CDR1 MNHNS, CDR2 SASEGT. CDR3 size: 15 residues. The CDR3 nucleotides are TGTGCCAGCAGTGTCACAGGGGCGAAAAACACTGAAGCTTTCTTT. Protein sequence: CASSVTGAKNTEAFF.

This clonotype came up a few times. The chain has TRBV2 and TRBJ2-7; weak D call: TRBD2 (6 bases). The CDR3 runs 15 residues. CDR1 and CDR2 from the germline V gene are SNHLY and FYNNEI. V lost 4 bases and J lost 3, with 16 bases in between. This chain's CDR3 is CASSAPGLRSYEQYF. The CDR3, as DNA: TGTGCCAGCAGTGCCCCCGGACTACGGAGCTACGAGCAGTACTTC.

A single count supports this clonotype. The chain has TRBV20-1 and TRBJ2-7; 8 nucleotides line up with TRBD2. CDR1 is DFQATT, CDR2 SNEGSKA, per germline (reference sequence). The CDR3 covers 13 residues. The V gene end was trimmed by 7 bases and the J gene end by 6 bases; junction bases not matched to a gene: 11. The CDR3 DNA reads TGCAGTGGGCGTCTAGCGGGTATTTCCGAGCAGTACTTC. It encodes CSGRLAGISEQYF.

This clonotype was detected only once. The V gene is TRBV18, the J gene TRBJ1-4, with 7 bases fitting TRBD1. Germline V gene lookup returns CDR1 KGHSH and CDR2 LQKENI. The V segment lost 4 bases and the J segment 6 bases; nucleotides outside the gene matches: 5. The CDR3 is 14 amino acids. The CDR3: CASSQGAADEKLFF. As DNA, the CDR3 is TGTGCCAGCTCACAGGGGGCGGCGGATGAAAAACTGTTTTTT.

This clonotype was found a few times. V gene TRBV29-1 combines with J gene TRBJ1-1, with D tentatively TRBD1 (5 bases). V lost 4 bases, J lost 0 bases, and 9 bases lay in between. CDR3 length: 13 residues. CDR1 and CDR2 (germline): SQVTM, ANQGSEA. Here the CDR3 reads CSVVEGMNTEAFF. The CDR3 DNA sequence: TGCAGCGTTGTCGAGGGGATGAACACTGAAGCTTTCTTT.

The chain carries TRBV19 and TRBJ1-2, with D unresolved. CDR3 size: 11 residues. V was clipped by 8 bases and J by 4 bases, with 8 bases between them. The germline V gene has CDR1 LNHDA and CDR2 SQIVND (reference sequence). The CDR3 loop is CASHGGYGYTF. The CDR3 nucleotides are TGTGCCAGTCACGGCGGCTATGGCTACACCTTC. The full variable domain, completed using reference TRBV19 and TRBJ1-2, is DGGITQSPKYLFRKEGQNVTLSCEQNLNHDAMYWYRQDPGQGLRLIYYSQIVNDFQKGDIAEGYSVSREKKESFPLTVTSAQKNPTAFYLCASHGGYGYTFGSGTRLTVV.

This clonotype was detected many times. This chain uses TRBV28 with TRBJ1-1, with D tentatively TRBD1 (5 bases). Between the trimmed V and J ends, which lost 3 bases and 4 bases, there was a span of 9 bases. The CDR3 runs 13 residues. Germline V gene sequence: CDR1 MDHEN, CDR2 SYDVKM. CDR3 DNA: TGTGCCAGCAGTTTGATAGGGACCACTGAAGCTTTCTTT. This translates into CASSLIGTTEAFF.

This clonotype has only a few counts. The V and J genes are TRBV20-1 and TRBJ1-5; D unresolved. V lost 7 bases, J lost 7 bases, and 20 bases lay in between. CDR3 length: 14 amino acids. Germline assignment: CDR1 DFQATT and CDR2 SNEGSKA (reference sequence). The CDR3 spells CSVPPLTARQPQHF. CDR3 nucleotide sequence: TGCAGTGTCCCCCCCCTGACCGCTCGACAGCCCCAGCATTTT.

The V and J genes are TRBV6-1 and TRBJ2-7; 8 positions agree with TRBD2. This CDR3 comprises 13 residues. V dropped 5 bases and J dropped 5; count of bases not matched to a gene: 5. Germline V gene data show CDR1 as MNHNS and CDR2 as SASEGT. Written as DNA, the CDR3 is TGTGCCAGCAGTCTGGGACTAGTCCACGAGCAGTACTTC. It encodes CASSLGLVHEQYF.

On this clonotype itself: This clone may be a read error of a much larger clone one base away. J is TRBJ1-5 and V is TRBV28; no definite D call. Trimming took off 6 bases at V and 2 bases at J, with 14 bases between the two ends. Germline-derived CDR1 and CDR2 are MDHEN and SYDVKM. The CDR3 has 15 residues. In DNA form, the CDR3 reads TGTGCCAGCAGCCGCCTTCTCAGAGGCAATCAGCCCCAGCATTTT. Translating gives CASSRLLRGNQPQHF.

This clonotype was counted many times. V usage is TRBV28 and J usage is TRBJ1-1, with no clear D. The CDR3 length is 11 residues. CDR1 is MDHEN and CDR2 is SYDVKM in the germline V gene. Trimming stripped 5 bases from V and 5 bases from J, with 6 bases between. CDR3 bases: TGTGCCAGCAGTACGGTTACTGAAGCTTTCTTT. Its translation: CASSTVTEAFF. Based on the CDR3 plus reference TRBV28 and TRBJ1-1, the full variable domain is DVKVTQSSRYLVKRTGEKVFLECVQDMDHENMFWYRQDPGLGLRLIYFSYDVKMKEKGDIPEGYSVSREKKERFSLILESASTNQTSMYLCASSTVTEAFFGQGTRLTVV.